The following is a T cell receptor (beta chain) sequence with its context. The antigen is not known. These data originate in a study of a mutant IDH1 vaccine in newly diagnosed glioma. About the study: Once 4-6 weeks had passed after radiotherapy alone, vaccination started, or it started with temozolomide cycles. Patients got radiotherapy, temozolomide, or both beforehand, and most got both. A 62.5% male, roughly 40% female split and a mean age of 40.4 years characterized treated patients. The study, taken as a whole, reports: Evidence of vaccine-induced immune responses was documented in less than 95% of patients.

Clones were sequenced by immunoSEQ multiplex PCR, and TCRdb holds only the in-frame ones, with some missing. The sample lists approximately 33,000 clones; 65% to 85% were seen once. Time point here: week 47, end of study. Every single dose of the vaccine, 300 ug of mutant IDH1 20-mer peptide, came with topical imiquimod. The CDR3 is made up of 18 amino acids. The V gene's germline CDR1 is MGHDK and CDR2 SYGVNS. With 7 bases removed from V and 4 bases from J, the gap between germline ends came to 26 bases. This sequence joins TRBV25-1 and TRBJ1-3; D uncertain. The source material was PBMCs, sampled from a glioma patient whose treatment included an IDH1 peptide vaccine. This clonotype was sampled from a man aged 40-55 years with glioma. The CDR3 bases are TGTGCCAGCATGACAACTGGAGACCTCAACCTCGGGGGAAACACCATATATTTT. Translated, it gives CASMTTGDLNLGGNTIYF.